A single TCR beta chain is shown here with its context. Its antigen target is currently unknown. Qualities for individual bases were not recorded, and no much larger clone is one base off. Library preparation was by the immunoSEQ multiplex PCR assay. The clones in this table, taken by TCRdb from immuneACCESS, are in-frame only. Not every clone is retained; where verified, under half of the shortfall comes from an unresolved V gene, and the cause of the rest is unknown. The sample has 100,000 to 150,000 clones on record, about nine tenths of them singletons. The ten most abundant clones make up approximately 6% of the sample. The sample comes from a study of control samples from healthy donors and cancer patients (dated by TCRdb to the early 2020s). CDR1 is given as SNHLY and CDR2 as FYNNEI, both from the germline V gene. The V end gives up 6 bases and the J end 8 bases, leaving 6 bases in the junction not matched to a gene. The CDR3 starts with the cysteine, ends with the phenylalanine, and has 14 residues. Only the CDR3 part of the read is kept: 42 bases, read in frame from the first base.

The source material was blood. The rearrangement joined TRBV2 to TRBJ1-4, with TRBD1 identical over 10 junction bases. The sequence came from a man younger than 35 in good health. This receptor carries the CDR3 CASRPGTGAEKLFF. The bases read TGTGCCAGCAGACCCGGGACAGGGGCCGAAAAACTGTTTTTT.